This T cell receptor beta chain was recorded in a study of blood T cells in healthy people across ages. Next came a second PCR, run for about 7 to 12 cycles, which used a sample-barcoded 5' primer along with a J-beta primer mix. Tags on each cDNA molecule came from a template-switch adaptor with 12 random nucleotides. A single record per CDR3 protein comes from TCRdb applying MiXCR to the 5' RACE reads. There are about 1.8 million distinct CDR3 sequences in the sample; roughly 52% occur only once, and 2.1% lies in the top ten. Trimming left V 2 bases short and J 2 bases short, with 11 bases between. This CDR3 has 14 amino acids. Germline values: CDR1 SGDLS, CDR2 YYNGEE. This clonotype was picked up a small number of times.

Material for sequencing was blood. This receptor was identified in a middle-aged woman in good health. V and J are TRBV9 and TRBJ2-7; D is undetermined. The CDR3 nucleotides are TGTGCCAGCAGCGTCGGTACCTTAACCTACGAGCAGTACTTC. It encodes CASSVGTLTYEQYF.